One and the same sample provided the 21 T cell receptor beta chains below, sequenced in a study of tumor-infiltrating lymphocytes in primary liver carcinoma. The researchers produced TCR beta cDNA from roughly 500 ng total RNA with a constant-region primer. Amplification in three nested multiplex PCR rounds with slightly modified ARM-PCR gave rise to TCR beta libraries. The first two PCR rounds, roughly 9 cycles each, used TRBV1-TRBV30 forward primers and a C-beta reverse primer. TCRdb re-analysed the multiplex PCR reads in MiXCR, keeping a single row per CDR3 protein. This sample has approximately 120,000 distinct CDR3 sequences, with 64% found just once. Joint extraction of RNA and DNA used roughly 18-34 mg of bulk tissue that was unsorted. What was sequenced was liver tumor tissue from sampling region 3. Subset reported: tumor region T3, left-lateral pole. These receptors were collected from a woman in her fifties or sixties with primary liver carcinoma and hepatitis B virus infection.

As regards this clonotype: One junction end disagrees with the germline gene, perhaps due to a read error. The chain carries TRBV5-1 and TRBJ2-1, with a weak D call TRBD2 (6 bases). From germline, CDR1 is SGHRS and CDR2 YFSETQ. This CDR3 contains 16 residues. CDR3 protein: CASSSLGSSAYNEQFF. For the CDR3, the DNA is TGCGCCAGCAGCTCACTCGGGAGTAGCGCCTACAATGAACAGTTCTTC.

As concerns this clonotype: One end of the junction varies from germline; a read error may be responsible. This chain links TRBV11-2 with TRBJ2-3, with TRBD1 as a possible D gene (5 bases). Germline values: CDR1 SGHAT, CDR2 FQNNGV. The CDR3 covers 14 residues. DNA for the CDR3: TGTGTCAGCAGCATGGGGCTACCCACAAATACGCAGTATTTT. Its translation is CVSSMGLPTNTQYF. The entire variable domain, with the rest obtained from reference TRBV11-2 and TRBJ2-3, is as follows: EAGVAQSPRYKIIEKRQSVAFWCNPISGHATLYWYQQILGQGPKLLIQFQNNGVVDDSQLPKDRFSAERLKGVDSTLKIQPAKLEDSAVYLCVSSMGLPTNTQYFGPGTRLTVL.

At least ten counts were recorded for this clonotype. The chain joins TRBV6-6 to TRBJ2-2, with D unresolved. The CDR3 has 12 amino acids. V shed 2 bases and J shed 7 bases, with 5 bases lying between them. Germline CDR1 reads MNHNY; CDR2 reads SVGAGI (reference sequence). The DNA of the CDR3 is TGTGCCAGCAGTTACGGAGACGGGGAGCTGTTTTTT. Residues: CASSYGDGELFF.

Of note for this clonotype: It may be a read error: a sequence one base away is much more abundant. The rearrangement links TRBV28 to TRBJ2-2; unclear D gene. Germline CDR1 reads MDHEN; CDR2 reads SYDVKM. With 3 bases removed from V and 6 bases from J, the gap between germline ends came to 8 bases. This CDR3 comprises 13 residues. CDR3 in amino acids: CASSLGLSGELFF. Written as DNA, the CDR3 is TGTGCCAGCAGTTTGGGGTTGTCCGGGGAGCTGTTTTTT.

The CDR3 nucleotides read TGCAGCGTTGAAGGTTCGGAGGGTCGGGAGGCCCAGTACTTC. Residues: CSVEGSEGREAQYF. V usage is TRBV29-1 and J usage is TRBJ2-5; 7 bases match TRBD2. Trimming took 1 base from V and 9 from J; bases not matched to a gene: 11. The CDR3 contains 14 residues. CDR1 is SQVTM, CDR2 ANQGSEA, per germline.

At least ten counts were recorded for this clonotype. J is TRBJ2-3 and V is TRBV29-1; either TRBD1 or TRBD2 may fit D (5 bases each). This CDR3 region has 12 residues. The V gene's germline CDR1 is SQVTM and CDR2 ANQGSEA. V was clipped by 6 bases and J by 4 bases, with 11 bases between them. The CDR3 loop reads CSVAVGADTQYF. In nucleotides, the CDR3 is TGCAGCGTGGCAGTGGGGGCAGATACGCAGTATTTT.

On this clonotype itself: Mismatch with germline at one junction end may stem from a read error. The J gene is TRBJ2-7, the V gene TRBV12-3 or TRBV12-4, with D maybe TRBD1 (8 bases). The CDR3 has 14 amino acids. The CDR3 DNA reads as TGTGCCAGCAGTTTGGGGGGGACAGGCGTTGGGCAGCACTTT. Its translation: CASSLGGTGVGQHF.

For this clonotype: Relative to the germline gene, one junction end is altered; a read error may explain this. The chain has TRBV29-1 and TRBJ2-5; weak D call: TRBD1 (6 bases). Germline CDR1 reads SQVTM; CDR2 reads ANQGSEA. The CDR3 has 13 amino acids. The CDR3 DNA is TGCATCGTTGCACGGGACATCCAAGAGACCCAGTACTTC. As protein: CIVARDIQETQYF. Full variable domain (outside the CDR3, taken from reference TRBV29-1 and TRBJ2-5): SAVISQKPSRDICQRGTSLTIQCQVDSQVTMMFWYRQQPGQSLTLIATANQGSEATYESGFVIDKFPISRPNLTFSTLTVSNMSPEDSSIYLCIVARDIQETQYFGPGTRLLVL.

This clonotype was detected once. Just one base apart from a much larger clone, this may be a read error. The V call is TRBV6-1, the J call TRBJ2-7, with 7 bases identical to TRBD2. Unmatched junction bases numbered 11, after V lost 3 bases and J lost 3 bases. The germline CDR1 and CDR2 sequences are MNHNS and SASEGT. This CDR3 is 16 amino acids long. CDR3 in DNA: TGTGCCAGCAGTGATCTCTTCGGGGGGACCTGCTACGAGCAGTACTTC. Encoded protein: CASSDLFGGTCYEQYF.

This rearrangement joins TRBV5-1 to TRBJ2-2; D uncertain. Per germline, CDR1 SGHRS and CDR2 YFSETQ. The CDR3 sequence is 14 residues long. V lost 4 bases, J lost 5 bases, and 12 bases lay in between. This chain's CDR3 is CASSRPTLTGELFF. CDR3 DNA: TGCGCCAGCAGCCGCCCGACTTTAACCGGGGAGCTGTTTTTT.

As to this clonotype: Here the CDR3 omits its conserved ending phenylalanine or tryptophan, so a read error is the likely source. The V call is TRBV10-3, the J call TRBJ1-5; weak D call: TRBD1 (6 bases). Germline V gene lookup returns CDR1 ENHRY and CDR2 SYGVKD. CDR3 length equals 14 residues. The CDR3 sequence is CVISETGPNQPQHI. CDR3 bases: TGTGTCATCAGTGAAACAGGGCCTAATCAGCCCCAGCATATT.

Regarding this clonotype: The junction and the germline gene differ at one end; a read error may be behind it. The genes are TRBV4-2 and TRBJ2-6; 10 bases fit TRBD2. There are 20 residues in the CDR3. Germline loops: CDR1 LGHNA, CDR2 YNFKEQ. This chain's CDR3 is CASSQDPASGSSYGTNVLTF. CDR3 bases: TGTGCCAGCAGCCAAGATCCGGCTAGCGGGAGTTCTTATGGGACCAACGTCCTGACTTTC.

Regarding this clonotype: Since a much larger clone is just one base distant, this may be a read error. Written as DNA, the CDR3 is TGCAACGCCGCCAAAGACAGGGGGAATGAAAAACTGTTTTTT. This codes for CNAAKDRGNEKLFF. The chain uses TRBV29-1 and TRBJ1-4; 9 nucleotides match TRBD1. The CDR3 totals 14 residues. Germline CDR1 and CDR2: SQVTM and ANQGSEA.

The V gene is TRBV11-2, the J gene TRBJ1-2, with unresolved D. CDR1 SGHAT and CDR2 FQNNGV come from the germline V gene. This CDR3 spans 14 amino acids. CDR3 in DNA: TGTGTCAACAGCTTAGATCTAGTAGGTTCAGACTACACCTTC. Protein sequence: CVNSLDLVGSDYTF.

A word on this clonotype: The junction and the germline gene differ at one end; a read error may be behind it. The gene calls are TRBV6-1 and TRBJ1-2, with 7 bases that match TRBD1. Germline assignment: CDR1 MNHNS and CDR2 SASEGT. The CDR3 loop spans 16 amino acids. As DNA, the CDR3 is TGTGTCAGCAGTTATCGCCGACAGGGAACCCGATATGGCTACACCTTC. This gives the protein CVSSYRRQGTRYGYTF.

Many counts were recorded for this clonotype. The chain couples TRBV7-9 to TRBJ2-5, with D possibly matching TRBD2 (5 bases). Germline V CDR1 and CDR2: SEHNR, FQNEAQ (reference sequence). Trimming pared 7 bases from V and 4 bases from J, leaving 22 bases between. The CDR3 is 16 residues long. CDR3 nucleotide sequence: TGTGCCAGCACCGCGAGCCTAGAGAGGGTCACAGAGACCCAGTACTTC. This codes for CASTASLERVTETQYF.

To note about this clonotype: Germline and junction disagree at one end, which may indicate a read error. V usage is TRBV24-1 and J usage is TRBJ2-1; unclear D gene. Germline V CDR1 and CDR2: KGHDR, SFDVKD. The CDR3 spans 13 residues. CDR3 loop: CATSDLSNNEQSF. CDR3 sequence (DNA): TGTGCCACCAGTGATCTTTCTAACAATGAGCAGTCCTTC.

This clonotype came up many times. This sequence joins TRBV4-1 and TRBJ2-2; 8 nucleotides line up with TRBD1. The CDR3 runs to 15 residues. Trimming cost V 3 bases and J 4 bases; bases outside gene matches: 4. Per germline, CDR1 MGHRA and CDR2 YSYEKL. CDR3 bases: TGCGCCAGCAGCCAGACAGACAGGGGCACCGGGGAGCTGTTTTTT. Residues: CASSQTDRGTGELFF.

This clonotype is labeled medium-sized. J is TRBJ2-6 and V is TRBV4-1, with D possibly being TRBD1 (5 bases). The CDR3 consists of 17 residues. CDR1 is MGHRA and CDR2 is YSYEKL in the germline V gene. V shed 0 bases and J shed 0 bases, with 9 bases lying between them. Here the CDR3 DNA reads TGCGCCAGCAGCCAAGACTCCAGGGTCTCTGGGGCCAACGTCCTGACTTTC. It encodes CASSQDSRVSGANVLTF.

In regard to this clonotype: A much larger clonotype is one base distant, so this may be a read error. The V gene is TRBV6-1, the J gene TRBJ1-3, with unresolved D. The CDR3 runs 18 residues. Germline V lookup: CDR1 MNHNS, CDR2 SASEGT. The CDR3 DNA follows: TGTGCCAGCACCAAGAGGAGTGGAACTCAGAGTCTTGGAGACACCATATATTTT. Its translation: CASTKRSGTQSLGDTIYF.

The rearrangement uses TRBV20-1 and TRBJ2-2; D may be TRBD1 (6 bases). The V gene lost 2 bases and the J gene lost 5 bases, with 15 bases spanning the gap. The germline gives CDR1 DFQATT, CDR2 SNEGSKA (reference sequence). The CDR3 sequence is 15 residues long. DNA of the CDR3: TGCAGTGCTAGAAGTCAGGGGACCGGGACCGGGGAGCTGTTTTTT. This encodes CSARSQGTGTGELFF.